The sequence of this T cell receptor (beta chain) was determined in a study of blood T cell repertoires in COVID-19. Whole-study context: Acute-phase and convalescent COVID-19 samples originated in the United States, Italy and Spain. Sources were T cells, B-cell-depleted T cells, or PBMCs; the material itself was cDNA or gDNA.

Trimming left V 5 bases short and J 2 bases short, with 15 bases between. This CDR3 is 15 amino acids long. Germline V gene lookup returns CDR1 SGHTA and CDR2 FQGNSA. In the authors' workflow: Estimates of nucleated cell counts were drawn from the amplification of reference gene primers. Assay: immunoSEQ multiplex PCR; the TCRdb copy retains only in-frame clones and omits some. V and J calls and clone size are copied from that table; D and trimming were computed from the DNA. The sample lists 85,000 to 120,000 clones, 71% seen once, with about 1% in the top ten. The chain combines TRBV7-2 with TRBJ1-1; no reliable D call. What was sequenced was peripheral blood. This TCR came from a human donor with acute or convalescent COVID-19. The donor label of this sample is uncertain. The CDR3 here is CASSPQAGGNTEAFF. The DNA for the CDR3 is TGTGCCAGCAGCCCCCAGGCGGGAGGCAACACTGAAGCTTTCTTT.